Listed below are T cell receptor beta chains from one sample, sequenced in a study of blood T cell repertoires in COVID-19. Data came from immunoSEQ multiplex PCR; TCRdb stores just in-frame clones and leaves some out. The repertoire consists of a few hundred thousand clones, with more than 75% occurring once and the leading ten covering 2.1%. Sample: peripheral blood. All receptors derive from a woman younger than 45 who had recovered from COVID-19. CDR3s include the opening cysteine and the closing phenylalanine or tryptophan. The order of the fields is CDR3 protein, CDR3 DNA, D gene, J gene, V gene, clone size. D genes are given only for firm matches. Expanded clones are given a class, and other clones once, few, many or no size at all.

CDR3: CAIHPGGGGYTF
DNA: TGTGCCATCCACCCAGGAGGGGGCGGCTACACCTTC
D: TRBD1
J: TRBJ1-2
V: TRBV10-3
size: .

CDR3: CASSRGRIDYSTYNEQFF
DNA: TGTGCCAGCAGCCGAGGGCGGATAGACTATTCTACCTACAATGAGCAGTTCTTC
D: .
J: TRBJ2-1
V: TRBV5-5
size: .

CDR3: CASSMTGDNQPQHF
DNA: TGTGCCAGCAGCATGACAGGGGACAATCAGCCCCAGCATTTT
D: TRBD1
J: TRBJ1-5
V: TRBV7-9
size: .

CDR3: CASSAGRDTQYF
DNA: TGTGCCAGCAGTGCAGGCCGGGATACGCAGTATTTT
D: .
J: TRBJ2-3
V: TRBV2
size: .

CDR3: CATGEGETQYF
DNA: TGTGCCACGGGGGAGGGGGAGACCCAGTACTTC
D: TRBD2
J: TRBJ2-5
V: TRBV24-1
size: .

CDR3: CASTSDNTDEQYF
DNA: TGTGCCAGCACTTCCGACAATACCGACGAGCAGTACTTC
D: .
J: TRBJ2-7
V: TRBV6-5
size: .

CDR3: CASRSGLGYEQYF
DNA: TGTGCCAGCAGGTCGGGACTAGGGTACGAGCAGTACTTC
D: TRBD2
J: TRBJ2-7
V: TRBV2
size: few

CDR3: CASSLSLSTDTQYF
DNA: TGTGCCAGCAGCTTATCCCTCAGCACAGATACGCAGTATTTT
D: .
J: TRBJ2-3
V: TRBV5-4
size: .

CDR3: CASSSLTGGGNQPQHF
DNA: TGTGCCAGCAGTTCCCTGACGGGGGGAGGCAATCAGCCCCAGCATTTT
D: .
J: TRBJ1-5
V: TRBV28
size: .

CDR3: CASSIGLAGGRGEQFF
DNA: TGTGCCAGTAGTATTGGGCTAGCGGGAGGGCGGGGTGAGCAGTTCTTC
D: TRBD2
J: TRBJ2-1
V: TRBV19
size: .

CDR3: CASSTEVQPQHF
DNA: TGTGCCAGCAGCACCGAGGTACAGCCCCAGCATTTT
D: .
J: TRBJ1-5
V: TRBV7-9
size: .

CDR3: CASNIRGQGRTDTQYF
DNA: TGTGCCAGCAATATACGGGGACAGGGCCGCACAGATACGCAGTATTTT
D: TRBD1
J: TRBJ2-3
V: TRBV5-4
size: .

CDR3: CASSENGGSAFDRLFF
DNA: TGTGCCAGCAGTGAAAACGGGGGGTCTGCATTCGATCGACTGTTTTTT
D: .
J: TRBJ1-4
V: TRBV25-1
size: .

CDR3: CATLRDSQETQYF
DNA: TGTGCCACGTTACGGGACTCCCAAGAGACCCAGTACTTC
D: .
J: TRBJ2-5
V: TRBV18
size: once

CDR3: CASSPPIAQETQYF
DNA: TGTGCCAGCAGCCCACCAATAGCCCAAGAGACCCAGTACTTC
D: .
J: TRBJ2-5
V: TRBV7-9
size: .

CDR3: CASSIAPGLEPQHF
DNA: TGTGCCAGTAGTATAGCCCCAGGGTTGGAGCCCCAGCATTTT
D: .
J: TRBJ1-5
V: TRBV19
size: .

CDR3: CASSPWTSYEQYF
DNA: TGTGCCAGCAGCCCATGGACTAGCTACGAGCAGTACTTC
D: TRBD2
J: TRBJ2-7
V: TRBV5-5
size: .

CDR3: CASSMGGILVYEQFF
DNA: TGTGCCAGTAGTATGGGCGGGATTCTTGTTTATGAGCAGTTCTTC
D: .
J: TRBJ2-1
V: TRBV19
size: .

CDR3: CASSQAAPAGGMETQYF
DNA: TGTGCCAGCAGCCAAGCGGCCCCAGCGGGGGGGATGGAGACCCAGTACTTC
D: TRBD2
J: TRBJ2-5
V: TRBV3-1/TRBV3-2
size: .

CDR3: CASTRTGNSPLHF
DNA: TGTGCCAGCACCCGGACGGGAAATTCACCCCTCCACTTT
D: .
J: TRBJ1-6
V: TRBV5-6
size: .

CDR3: CASSRGLAGGLLDEQFF
DNA: TGTGCCAGCAGTAGGGGGTTAGCGGGAGGCCTTCTCGATGAGCAGTTCTTC
D: TRBD2
J: TRBJ2-1
V: TRBV28
size: .

CDR3: CASYPGPSTNTEAFF
DNA: TGTGCCAGCTACCCCGGTCCCTCAACGAACACTGAAGCTTTCTTT
D: .
J: TRBJ1-1
V: TRBV2
size: .

CDR3: CASSLDSSSETQYF
DNA: TGTGCTAGCAGCTTAGACTCTAGCAGTGAGACCCAGTACTTC
D: .
J: TRBJ2-5
V: TRBV7-7
size: .

CDR3: CASSFLSSYNEQFF
DNA: TGTGCCAGCAGCTTCCTGAGCTCCTACAATGAGCAGTTCTTC
D: .
J: TRBJ2-1
V: TRBV5-8
size: .

CDR3: CASRPPGLATGELFF
DNA: TGTGCCAGCAGGCCACCGGGACTAGCCACCGGGGAGCTGTTTTTT
D: TRBD2
J: TRBJ2-2
V: TRBV27
size: .

CDR3: CASTTRVEGLAGNTGELFF
DNA: TGTGCCAGTACTACGCGCGTTGAAGGACTAGCGGGGAACACCGGGGAGCTGTTTTTT
D: TRBD2
J: TRBJ2-2
V: TRBV19
size: .

CDR3: CASSERLAGAYEQYF
DNA: TGTGCCAGCAGTGAGAGACTAGCGGGAGCGTACGAGCAGTACTTC
D: TRBD2
J: TRBJ2-7
V: TRBV6-1
size: medium-sized

CDR3: CASSHRYRGYEQYF
DNA: TGTGCCAGCAGCCACCGGTACAGGGGTTACGAGCAGTACTTC
D: TRBD1
J: TRBJ2-7
V: TRBV3-1/TRBV3-2
size: .

CDR3: CASSIIGGTGFSDTEAFF
DNA: TGTGCCAGTAGTATAATAGGTGGGACAGGGTTTTCGGACACTGAAGCTTTCTTT
D: TRBD1
J: TRBJ1-1
V: TRBV19
size: .

CDR3: CASSPPGQGGRETQYF
DNA: TGTGCCAGCTCACCGCCGGGACAGGGAGGAAGGGAGACCCAGTACTTC
D: TRBD1
J: TRBJ2-5
V: TRBV18
size: once

CDR3: CASSERGGGARDTQYF
DNA: TGCGCCAGCAGTGAGCGGGGCGGGGGGGCCAGAGATACGCAGTATTTT
D: TRBD2
J: TRBJ2-3
V: TRBV10-2
size: once

CDR3: CASRTWGTAYNEQFF
DNA: TGTGCCAGCCGCACTTGGGGGACAGCCTACAATGAGCAGTTCTTC
D: TRBD1
J: TRBJ2-1
V: TRBV6-5
size: .

CDR3: CASSPGADTQYF
DNA: TGTGCCAGCAGCCCGGGGGCAGATACGCAGTATTTT
D: .
J: TRBJ2-3
V: TRBV7-2
size: .

CDR3: CASSQSGRAHRGNQQFF
DNA: TGCGCCAGCAGTCAAAGCGGGAGGGCCCACCGGGGCAATCAGCAGTTCTTC
D: TRBD2
J: TRBJ2-1
V: TRBV23-1
size: .

CDR3: CASSLGDRDNYGYTF
DNA: TGTGCCAGCAGCTTGGGGGACAGGGATAACTATGGCTACACCTTC
D: TRBD1
J: TRBJ1-2
V: TRBV5-6
size: .

CDR3: CASSLVRGSEQYF
DNA: TGTGCCAGCAGCTTAGTCCGGGGGAGCGAGCAGTACTTC
D: .
J: TRBJ2-7
V: TRBV11-1
size: .

CDR3: CAISEVASGHNEQFF
DNA: TGTGCCATCAGTGAGGTGGCTAGCGGGCACAATGAGCAGTTCTTC
D: TRBD2
J: TRBJ2-1
V: TRBV10-3
size: .

CDR3: CASSFRGGNTEAFF
DNA: TGTGCCAGCAGTTTTCGGGGAGGCAACACTGAAGCTTTCTTT
D: .
J: TRBJ1-1
V: TRBV28
size: .

CDR3: CASSWGDRGREQYF
DNA: TGTGCCAGCAGCTGGGGGGACAGGGGGCGCGAGCAGTACTTC
D: TRBD1
J: TRBJ2-7
V: TRBV5-4
size: few

CDR3: CASSAIRRQGAYEQYF
DNA: TGTGCCAGCAGCGCCATTAGGAGACAGGGGGCCTACGAGCAGTACTTC
D: TRBD1
J: TRBJ2-7
V: TRBV13
size: .

CDR3: CASSPGQGGEDTQYF
DNA: TGTGCCAGCAGTCCCGGACAGGGCGGAGAAGATACGCAGTATTTT
D: TRBD1
J: TRBJ2-3
V: TRBV5-4
size: .

CDR3: CASSLVGPQPQHF
DNA: TGTGCCAGCAGCTTAGTGGGCCCTCAGCCCCAGCATTTT
D: .
J: TRBJ1-5
V: TRBV7-2
size: .

CDR3: CASSQAFGGIGEQYF
DNA: TGTGCCAGCAGCCAAGCCTTTGGCGGTATCGGCGAGCAGTACTTC
D: .
J: TRBJ2-7
V: TRBV3-1/TRBV3-2
size: .

CDR3: CAIRRESGTDTQYF
DNA: TGTGCCATCAGGCGGGAGTCAGGTACAGATACGCAGTATTTT
D: TRBD2
J: TRBJ2-3
V: TRBV10-3
size: .

CDR3: CASSLPGYSYNEQFF
DNA: TGTGCCAGCAGCTTACCGGGATACTCCTACAATGAGCAGTTCTTC
D: .
J: TRBJ2-1
V: TRBV11-2
size: many

CDR3: CASSLGQLLAADTQYF
DNA: TGTGCCAGCAGCTTAGGGCAGCTTTTAGCCGCAGATACGCAGTATTTT
D: .
J: TRBJ2-3
V: TRBV11-2
size: .

CDR3: CASSYAGQGNYGYTF
DNA: TGTGCCAGCAGTTACGCCGGACAGGGCAACTATGGCTACACCTTC
D: TRBD1
J: TRBJ1-2
V: TRBV6-6
size: .

CDR3: CATSDLGPSGIYEQYF
DNA: TGTGCCACCAGTGATTTAGGGCCTAGCGGGATCTACGAGCAGTACTTC
D: TRBD2
J: TRBJ2-7
V: TRBV24-1
size: .

CDR3: CSVQGSNYGYTF
DNA: TGCAGCGTCCAGGGGTCCAACTATGGCTACACCTTC
D: .
J: TRBJ1-2
V: TRBV29-1
size: .

CDR3: CASSSKLTEAFF
DNA: TGTGCCAGCAGTTCCAAACTCACTGAAGCTTTCTTT
D: .
J: TRBJ1-1
V: TRBV6-5
size: .

CDR3: CASSFGGLAEAFF
DNA: TGTGCCAGCAGCTTCGGGGGTTTGGCTGAAGCTTTCTTT
D: .
J: TRBJ1-1
V: TRBV7-9
size: .